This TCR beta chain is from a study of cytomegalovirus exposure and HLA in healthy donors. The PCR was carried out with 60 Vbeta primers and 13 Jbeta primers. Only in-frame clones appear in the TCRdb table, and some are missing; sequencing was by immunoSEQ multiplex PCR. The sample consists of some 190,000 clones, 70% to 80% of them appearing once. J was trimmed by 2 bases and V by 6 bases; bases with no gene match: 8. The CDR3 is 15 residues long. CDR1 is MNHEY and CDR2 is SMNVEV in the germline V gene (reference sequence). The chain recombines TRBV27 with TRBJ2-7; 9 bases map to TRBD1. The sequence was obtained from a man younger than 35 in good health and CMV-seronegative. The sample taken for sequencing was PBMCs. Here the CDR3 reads CASSKTGTGTYEQYF. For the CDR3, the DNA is TGTGCCAGCAGCAAAACCGGGACAGGGACCTACGAGCAGTACTTC.